The 13 T cell receptor beta chains in this list originate from one sample, sequenced in a study of shared clonotypes between healthy human individuals. TCRdb keeps only in-frame clones here, not all; method: immunoSEQ multiplex PCR. Of over 2 million clones listed, roughly 90% are singletons. Source material: naive CD4+ T cells from PBMCs. Subset of the sample: CD45RA+ positively selected. The receptors derive from a man aged 18 to 30 in good health. Some clones in this sample may be carry-over from other donors' samples.

The CDR3 is CASTRDRGGPGELFF. CDR3 bases: TGTGCCAGCACCCGGGACAGGGGGGGTCCCGGGGAGCTGTTTTTT. V gene TRBV27 combines with J gene TRBJ2-2; 11 nucleotides match TRBD1. CDR1 and CDR2 (germline): MNHEY, SMNVEV (reference sequence). With V trimmed by 7 bases and J by 6 bases, 7 bases remained unmatched. The CDR3 spans 15 residues.

The V gene is TRBV18, the J gene TRBJ1-3; 9 bases agree with TRBD1. This CDR3 is built from 16 residues. V trimming: 3 bases; J trimming: 4 bases; junction bases outside the gene matches: 7. Germline assignment: CDR1 KGHSH and CDR2 LQKENI. CDR3 sequence: CASSPPWGTGGNTIYF. The DNA of the CDR3 is TGTGCCAGCTCACCCCCGTGGGGGACAGGGGGAAACACCATATATTTT.

The genes are TRBV5-1 and TRBJ2-7, with D perhaps matching TRBD2 (5 bases). Germline assignment: CDR1 SGHRS and CDR2 YFSETQ. V lost 2 bases and J lost 7, with 13 bases in between. CDR3 size: 13 residues. The CDR3 spells CASSLGGTGEQYF. The CDR3 region has the DNA TGCGCCAGCAGCTTAGGCGGTACGGGGGAGCAGTACTTC. Supplemented by reference TRBV5-1 and TRBJ2-7, the full variable domain reads KAGVTQTPRYLIKTRGQQVTLSCSPISGHRSVSWYQQTPGQGLQFLFEYFSETQRNKGNFPGRFSGRQFSNSRSEMNVSTLELGDSALYLCASSLGGTGEQYFGPGTRLTVT.

As concerns this clone: Other DNA variants within this sample encode the same CDR3. V and J are TRBV28 and TRBJ1-2; D remains unclear. This CDR3 region has 13 residues. The germline V and J ends were trimmed by 5 bases and 0 bases, with 7 bases remaining between them. Germline CDR1 is MDHEN and CDR2 is SYDVKM. CDR3 sequence: CASSPGTNYGYTF. DNA for the CDR3: TGTGCCAGCAGTCCCGGGACTAACTATGGCTACACCTTC.

The rearrangement links TRBV19 to TRBJ1-5; unclear D gene. Trimming left V 1 base short and J 7 bases short, with 8 bases between. This CDR3 comprises 13 residues. Germline CDR1 reads LNHDA; CDR2 reads SQIVND (reference sequence). As DNA, the CDR3 is TGTGCCAGTAGTATAGCTAGGACCCAGCCCCAGCATTTT. Residues: CASSIARTQPQHF.

V is TRBV5-1 and J is TRBJ2-5, with TRBD1 identical over 7 bases. V lost 2 bases and J lost 4; bases outside the gene matches: 11. The CDR3 spans 16 residues. Germline lookup yields CDR1 SGHRS and CDR2 YFSETQ. The CDR3 loop reads CASSFMTGSEGETQYF. The DNA for the CDR3 is TGCGCCAGCAGCTTTATGACAGGGTCAGAAGGAGAGACCCAGTACTTC. Combining the CDR3 with reference TRBV5-1 and TRBJ2-5 gives the whole variable domain KAGVTQTPRYLIKTRGQQVTLSCSPISGHRSVSWYQQTPGQGLQFLFEYFSETQRNKGNFPGRFSGRQFSNSRSEMNVSTLELGDSALYLCASSFMTGSEGETQYFGPGTRLLVL.

The V call is TRBV30, the J call TRBJ2-1; D is ambiguous. The CDR3 is 12 residues long. Germline CDR1 reads GTSNPN; CDR2 reads SVGIG (reference sequence). The germline V and J ends were trimmed by 0 bases and 10 bases, with 10 bases remaining between them. As DNA, the CDR3 is TGTGCCTGGAGTGTAGTCCTCCAAGAGCAGTTCTTC. Residues: CAWSVVLQEQFF.

This chain joins TRBV7-2 and TRBJ1-4, with D unclear. CDR1 and CDR2 from the germline V gene are SGHTA and FQGNSA. Deletions cut 1 base from V and 4 bases from J, with 7 bases between. The CDR3 covers 14 residues. CDR3 region: CASSLGWDNEKLFF. CDR3 sequence (DNA): TGTGCCAGCAGCTTAGGGTGGGATAATGAAAAACTGTTTTTT.

V gene TRBV7-3 combines with J gene TRBJ1-3; D remains unclear. The CDR3 has 14 residues. CDR1 is SGHTA and CDR2 is FQGTGA in the germline V gene. Trimming removed 2 bases at V and 4 bases at J, with 9 bases between. CDR3 sequence reads: CASSLQPIGNTIYF. The CDR3 region has the DNA TGTGCCAGCAGCTTACAACCGATCGGAAACACCATATATTTT.

This clone was seen only once. The same CDR3 arises from other DNA sequences in this sample as well. In DNA form, the CDR3 reads TGTGCCAGCTCACCAAGGACGGGGAGCTCCTACGAGCAGTACTTC. Translation: CASSPRTGSSYEQYF. The chain recombines TRBV18 with TRBJ2-7; the D gene is possibly TRBD2 (5 bases). Germline-derived CDR1 and CDR2 are KGHSH and LQKENI. The V gene lost 2 bases and the J gene lost 0 bases, with 11 bases spanning the gap. The CDR3 extends over 15 amino acids.

The V gene is TRBV4-1, the J gene TRBJ2-7; the match to TRBD1 covers 8 bases. CDR1 and CDR2 from the germline V gene are MGHRA and YSYEKL. V trimming: 4 bases; J trimming: 2 bases; junction bases outside the gene matches: 4. The CDR3 covers 14 residues. The CDR3 loop is CASSPGQGTYEQYF. CDR3 coding DNA: TGCGCCAGCAGCCCCGGACAGGGAACCTACGAGCAGTACTTC.

The chain uses TRBV20-1 and TRBJ1-2; the D is unclear. CDR1 is DFQATT and CDR2 is SNEGSKA in the germline V gene (reference sequence). This CDR3 has 11 amino acids. V was clipped by 4 bases and J by 6 bases, with 9 bases between them. CDR3 sequence (DNA): TGCAGTGCTATCCCCAGAGATGGCTACACCTTC. The encoded protein is CSAIPRDGYTF.

The rearrangement uses TRBV7-2 and TRBJ1-5; tentatively, D is TRBD1 (5 bases). The CDR3 runs to 15 residues. V was clipped by 2 bases and J by 5 bases, with 13 bases between them. Looked up from germline, CDR1 is SGHTA and CDR2 is FQGNSA. The CDR3 is CASSLLGLGDQPQHF. The CDR3 nucleotides are TGTGCCAGCAGCTTATTAGGGTTAGGGGATCAGCCCCAGCATTTT.